This T cell receptor beta chain is from a study of Graves' ophthalmopathy and Graves' hyperthyroidism. Study-level results: With about 86% sensitivity and approximately 79% specificity, a 13-signature model separated ophthalmopathy from stable hyperthyroidism. The model's prediction of ophthalmopathy progression had just over 70% sensitivity and roughly 72% specificity.

Comments on this clonotype: Its antigen is still unknown.

Amplification from RNA transcripts yielded the TCR beta CDR3 regions. An opening RT-PCR round employed HTBI primers and preceded a second-round multiplex PCR. TCRdb ran MiXCR on the multiplex PCR reads and lists one entry per CDR3 protein. The table lists about 740,000 distinct CDR3 sequences, 40% of them singletons. The germline V gene has CDR1 ENHRY and CDR2 SYGVKD. Trimming left V 0 bases short and J 4 bases short, with 13 bases between. This CDR3 contains 17 residues. A diagnosis was made from clinical symptoms together with serum thyroxine, TRAb, thyroid ultrasound and orbital computed tomography.

Material for sequencing was peripheral blood. The receptor was isolated from an adult man with Graves' ophthalmopathy. V gene TRBV10-3 combines with J gene TRBJ2-6; D remains unclear. The CDR3 is CAISESTLGRGANVLTF. The CDR3 region has the DNA TGTGCCATCAGTGAGTCTACCCTTGGCAGGGGGGCCAACGTCCTGACTTTC.